This T cell receptor (beta chain) emerged from a study of T cell repertoires in cytomegalovirus infection (dated by TCRdb to between 2018 and 2020). In the study overall: Donor HLA type was relevant to the analysis, because carriage of CMV infection together with the matching HLA type was indicated by public TCR beta signatures. Study-level results and caveats: In both this cohort and an independent roughly 350-donor cohort, the cumulative frequency of public TCR beta family members distinguished carriers of CMV infection plus the relevant HLA type. The ex vivo response was dominated by HLA-C-restricted CMV-specific TCR beta clonotypes, which also provided the single most frequent clonotype in two of eight donors.

The sample holds a few counts of this clonotype. The target of this receptor is not known. Base-call qualities are not available, and no considerably larger clone is one nucleotide away. Trimming at the junction amounts to 2 bases on V and 0 bases on J, and the germline ends lie 11 bases apart. For CDR1 and CDR2, the germline V gene lists SGHVS and FNYEAQ. From the cysteine through the phenylalanine, the CDR3 covers 16 amino acids. The retained sequence is limited to the CDR3, 48 bases, with the frame set at the first base. Instrument on record: Illumina HiSeq 1500. Using fastp trimming at Q25 and MiXCR clonotype assembly, TCRdb reanalyzed the public sequencing data and kept in-frame beta chains. Each entry merges the rows of one CDR3 protein and shows their most common DNA and genes. This sample lists approximately 700,000 distinct CDR3 sequences; 35% to 45% were detected once. The ten largest clones represent 2.8% of the sample.

This TCR was sampled from a human donor in good health (CMV status not recorded). Some clones in this sample may be carry-over from other donors' samples. Material: PBMCs. The sequence is built from TRBV7-6 and TRBJ2-1, with the D segment identity uncertain. CDR3 loop: CASSLLSGFSYNEQFF. The sequenced DNA is TGTGCCAGCAGCTTACTTTCAGGTTTCTCCTACAATGAGCAGTTCTTC.